This TCR beta chain was sequenced during a study of T cell responses to AZD1222 COVID-19 vaccine. Overall study results and limits: Regions 160-218 and 743-854 dominated among vaccine-associated CD4 TCRs spanning spike.

Only in-frame clones appear in the TCRdb table, and some are missing; sequencing was by immunoSEQ multiplex PCR. The repertoire includes 95,000 to 120,000 clones, more than 70% of them detected once, and 3% to 3.5% sits in the top ten. The CDR3 has 13 amino acids. Trimming shortened V by 6 bases and J by 8 bases, and 14 bases separated the two germline ends. Germline CDR1 is ENHRY and CDR2 is SYGVKD. In regard to this clone: Its cognate antigen is unknown.

The sample consisted of peripheral blood, taken on day 0 of AZD1222 vaccination. The V and J genes are TRBV10-3 and TRBJ2-1; D remains unclear. The TCR originated in an adult in good health. DNA for the CDR3: TGTGCCATCAGAACATTAACGGTCGATGAGCAGTTCTTC. Its protein product is CAIRTLTVDEQFF.